Shown below are 3 T cell receptor beta chains from a single sample sequenced in a study of control samples from healthy donors and cancer patients. Assay: immunoSEQ multiplex PCR; the TCRdb copy retains only in-frame clones and omits some. This sample has roughly 120,000 clones, with approximately 95% found just once. Sequencing was done on a sample of blood. These TCRs come from a man aged 30-40 years in good health.

This chain connects TRBV27 to TRBJ2-7, with 9 bases lining up with TRBD1. Germline loops: CDR1 MNHEY, CDR2 SMNVEV (reference sequence). V lost 7 bases and J lost 7; bases outside the gene matches: 11. The CDR3 consists of 14 residues. The CDR3 region is CASKTGTGRLEQYF. The CDR3 nucleotides are TGTGCCAGCAAGACCGGGACAGGGAGATTAGAGCAGTACTTC.

Remarks on this clone: The sample holds other DNA sequences that translate to the same CDR3. The chain links TRBV7-2 to TRBJ2-3; D is ambiguous. This CDR3 is 12 amino acids long. The germline V gene has CDR1 SGHTA and CDR2 FQGNSA. V was pared by 5 bases and J by 2 bases, with 5 bases between. CDR3 amino acids: CASSLYTDTQYF. Written as DNA, the CDR3 is TGTGCCAGCAGCCTTTACACAGATACGCAGTATTTT.

The V call is TRBV4-2, the J call TRBJ2-7, with D unclear. CDR1 and CDR2 from the germline V gene are LGHNA and YNFKEQ. Deletions cut 1 base from V and 0 bases from J, with 10 bases between. CDR3 size: 15 residues. Written as DNA, the CDR3 is TGTGCCAGCAGCCAAGTAGCAGGAAGCTCCTACGAGCAGTACTTC. Amino acids: CASSQVAGSSYEQYF.